These T cell receptor beta chains were read from a single sample in a study of blood T cell repertoires in COVID-19. Method: immunoSEQ multiplex PCR; TCRdb's copy keeps in-frame clones and lacks some. The sample lists around 100,000 clones, 65% to 90% occurring once. The source material was peripheral blood. These receptors were collected from a man aged 55 to 70 with acute or convalescent COVID-19. The CDR3 runs from the conserved cysteine through the conserved F or W. The D gene is left open where the match is weak.

>TRBV15|TRBJ1-4|TRBD1
CATSRDLIQGGEKLFF
>TRBV12-3/TRBV12-4|TRBJ1-1|-
CASSRQENTEAFF
>TRBV5-1|TRBJ2-1|-
CASSLPGIEQFF
>TRBV7-9|TRBJ1-2|TRBD1
CASSLGGGQGTSYTF
>TRBV6-6|TRBJ1-1|-
CAAIKGTANTEAFF
>TRBV6-5|TRBJ1-5|-
CASMRANSNQPQHF
>TRBV20-1|TRBJ1-2|-
CSASLGERGYGYTF
>TRBV6-2/TRBV6-3|TRBJ2-3|TRBD2
CASSPDTSGSDTQYF
>TRBV15|TRBJ2-3|TRBD2
CATSRLLLAGGPGDTQYF
>TRBV19|TRBJ2-1|TRBD2
CASSNPGGTSFNEQFF
>TRBV29-1|TRBJ1-1|TRBD1
CSVVPTGVDTEAFF
>TRBV5-1|TRBJ1-1|-
CASSLGGQNTEAFF
>TRBV12-3/TRBV12-4|TRBJ1-5|-
CASGANERQPQHF
>TRBV28|TRBJ1-1|-
CASRLWGENTEAFF
>TRBV5-1|TRBJ2-5|TRBD1
CASSLTAGTGAETQYF
>TRBV29-1|TRBJ1-4|-
CSVEGGYNEKLFF
>TRBV9|TRBJ1-6|-
CASSVDGGIGYNSPLHF
>TRBV10-3|TRBJ2-3|TRBD1
CAISRQGRVADTQYF
>TRBV5-1|TRBJ2-5|TRBD1
CASSLGQGAGETQYF
>TRBV3-1/TRBV3-2|TRBJ1-3|-
CASSRRSSGNTIYF
>TRBV6-5|TRBJ1-1|TRBD1
CASSYSRDRVGTEAFF
>TRBV27|TRBJ2-1|TRBD1
CASSLYLGQRIYNEQFF
>TRBV18|TRBJ2-1|TRBD2
CASSPLKGLAQVYNEQFF
>TRBV5-1|TRBJ1-2|-
CASSFSPVSGYTF
>TRBV18|TRBJ2-3|TRBD1
CASSRRTGQTDTQYF
>TRBV4-2|TRBJ1-5|-
CASSQDEYATNQPQHF
>TRBV7-2|TRBJ2-3|TRBD2
CASSPNSGRGTDTQYF
>TRBV7-2|TRBJ1-6|-
CASSLVGGGDGTSPLHF
>TRBV9|TRBJ1-2|TRBD1
CASSGGDRGIYGYTF
>TRBV19|TRBJ2-1|TRBD1
CASRRWTGVSLRERISYNEQFF
>TRBV3-1/TRBV3-2|TRBJ1-2|TRBD1
CASSRQGDYGYTF
>TRBV12-3/TRBV12-4|TRBJ2-7|-
CASSSQFYEQYF
>TRBV18|TRBJ1-1|-
CASSPREIYTEAFF
>TRBV2|TRBJ2-1|-
CASSESSGSYNEQFF
>TRBV2|TRBJ1-5|TRBD1
CASSGTGGRQPQHF
>TRBV19|TRBJ1-1|-
CASSDGGLRAFF
>TRBV7-9|TRBJ2-7|-
CASSLWGVGIEAEQYF
>TRBV5-1|TRBJ1-2|TRBD1
CASSLGQGNYGYTF
>TRBV3-1/TRBV3-2|TRBJ2-1|TRBD2
CASSQDPAGGRTYNEQFF
>TRBV19|TRBJ1-5|-
CASTIFAGNQPQHF
>TRBV10-3|TRBJ2-1|-
CAIGGDSSYNEQFF
>TRBV5-1|TRBJ1-5|-
CASSLGQDSNQPQHF
>TRBV10-3|TRBJ2-7|TRBD1
CAISVGSGQGVSEQYF
>TRBV5-1|TRBJ2-7|-
CASSLEKSVSYEQYF
>TRBV7-6|TRBJ2-6|TRBD1
CASSHRGPGANVLTF
>TRBV28|TRBJ2-5|TRBD2
CASSFGGLAGGPRYQETQYF
>TRBV20-1|TRBJ2-3|-
CSASGSHTQYF
>TRBV25-1|TRBJ1-2|-
CASSESEGGWYGYTF
>TRBV6-4|TRBJ2-2|TRBD1
CASRQGATNTGELFF
>TRBV7-9|TRBJ2-4|-
CASRSGVDGDIQYF
>TRBV7-9|TRBJ2-3|-
CASSYMVDTQYF
>TRBV11-2|TRBJ2-6|-
CASSLQGAGANVLTF
>TRBV3-1/TRBV3-2|TRBJ1-5|-
CASSQGENQPQHF
>TRBV30|TRBJ2-3|-
CAWSVQEGGTDTQYF
>TRBV18|TRBJ2-3|TRBD2
CASSPGGPVDTQYF
>TRBV5-4|TRBJ2-2|-
CASSLALANTGELFF